The present T cell receptor (beta chain) was sequenced within a study of Ad26.COV2.S vaccination and SARS-CoV-2 variants. The study, taken as a whole, reports: Breadth and depth estimates from TCRs may understate total T cell responses.

As concerns this clone: Antigen: not known.

Treatment specified: around 19 received Ad26.COV2.S at low or high dose, single or two shots; 5 received placebo; per-sample allocation not given. Sampling occurred on day 63 after the first vaccine or placebo injection. Profiled with immunoSEQ multiplex PCR; TCRdb holds only in-frame clones, not every one. The sample includes a few hundred thousand clones, approximately 92% seen only once; the top ten take more than 1.5%. Looked up from germline, CDR1 is GTSNPN and CDR2 is SVGIG (reference sequence). Losses at the gene ends were 0 bases for V and 6 bases for J; bases not matched to a gene: 10. The CDR3 spans 15 residues.

Sample: peripheral blood, taken in a trial of Ad26.COV2.S vaccine versus placebo. The sequence derives from a person between 18 and 65 years old who received the Ad26.COV2.S COVID-19 vaccine or a placebo. J is TRBJ2-5 and V is TRBV30, with TRBD1 matching 7 bases. CDR3 in DNA: TGTGCCTGGAGTGTACTCCTAAGGGGGCTAAAGACCCAGTACTTC. Its translation is CAWSVLLRGLKTQYF.